This T cell receptor (beta chain) originates from a study of T cells in Graves' hyperthyroidism and ophthalmopathy. Study-level findings and limits: The blood repertoire included most of the expanded thyroid clonotypes above 0.001. Through a model of 13 V-J features, ophthalmopathy was separated from stable hyperthyroidism.

It was RNA transcripts that yielded the amplified TCR beta CDR3 regions. The TCR CDR3 first-round RT-PCR relied on the HTBI primer set. TCRdb re-called the multiplex PCR reads through MiXCR, storing one row per CDR3 protein. The sample carries approximately 610,000 distinct CDR3 sequences, approximately 15% recorded once. This clonotype was counted a few times. Its specificity is unknown. Absent ophthalmopathy progression within 18 months defined stable Graves' hyperthyroidism. Fresh peripheral blood, roughly 10 ml, was the source of the PBMCs. V lost 7 bases and J lost 5, with 12 bases in between. Germline V gives CDR1 MNHNS, CDR2 SASEGT. This CDR3 region has 13 residues.

Material: blood. The rearrangement links TRBV6-1 to TRBJ2-1, with D perhaps matching TRBD2 (5 bases). The receptor was isolated from a woman between 18 and 29 years old with Graves' hyperthyroidism. The CDR3 coding sequence is TGTGCCAGCACCGCTACTAGTAACAATGAGCAGTTCTTC. Translated: CASTATSNNEQFF.